One T cell receptor (beta chain) is described in this entry. These data are taken from a study of patients and donors after allogeneic stem cell transplantation. TCRdb independently ran MiXCR on the RT-PCR reads; one entry per CDR3 protein. Found here are about 410,000 distinct CDR3 sequences, under 20% of them singletons; the top ten hold 6% to 8%. This CDR3 comprises 17 residues. Per germline, CDR1 MNHEY and CDR2 SMNVEV (reference sequence). Between the trimmed V and J ends, which lost 5 bases and 0 bases, there was a span of 18 bases. This sequence originates from a human donor who was either an allogeneic HSCT recipient or a stem cell or donor lymphocyte infusion donor (not recorded which). It is not recorded whose cells these are; they may come from a transplant donor. The gene calls are TRBV27 and TRBJ2-3, with D unresolved. Sequencing input: blood, either unsorted or a sorted T cell fraction (not recorded which). CDR3 sequence (DNA): TGTGCCAGCAGTCCCCCACCAGGTCGGTCTAGCACAGATACGCAGTATTTT. It is translated as CASSPPPGRSSTDTQYF.